This T cell receptor beta chain was obtained from a study of blood T cell repertoires in COVID-19. In the study overall: The United States, Italy and Spain provided the acute and convalescent COVID-19 samples. PBMCs, B-cell-depleted T cells, or T cells provided the cDNA or gDNA that made up the material.

As processed by the authors: Estimation of nucleated cell counts relied on the amplification of reference gene primers. Sequencing used immunoSEQ multiplex PCR; TCRdb keeps in-frame clones, though not all of them. D and trimming come from the DNA, and the V and J calls and clone size come from that table. Among 100,000 to 110,000 clones, about 84% were seen once, and the ten largest hold around 13%. The CDR3 runs 16 residues. Trimming pared 3 bases from V and 2 bases from J, leaving 14 bases between. CDR1 and CDR2 (germline): KGHSH, LQKENI. The V and J genes are TRBV18 and TRBJ1-5; D perhaps matches TRBD1 (6 bases). Sequences were obtained from peripheral blood. The receptor's source is a human donor in a cohort sampled during active COVID-19. The CDR3 DNA follows: TGTGCCAGCTCACCTCCCGGGGGGCTCGGCAATCAGCCCCAGCATTTT. It specifies CASSPPGGLGNQPQHF.